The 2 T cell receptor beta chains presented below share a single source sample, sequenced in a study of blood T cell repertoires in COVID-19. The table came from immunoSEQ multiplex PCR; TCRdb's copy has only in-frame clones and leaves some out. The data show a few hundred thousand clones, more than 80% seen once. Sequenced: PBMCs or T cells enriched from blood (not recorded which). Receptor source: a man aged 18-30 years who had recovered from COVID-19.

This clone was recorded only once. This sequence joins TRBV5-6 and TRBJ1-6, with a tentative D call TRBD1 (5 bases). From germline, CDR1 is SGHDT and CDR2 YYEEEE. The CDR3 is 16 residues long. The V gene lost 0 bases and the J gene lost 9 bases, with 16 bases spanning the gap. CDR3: CASSLAPSGGISPLHF. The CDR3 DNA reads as TGTGCCAGCAGCTTGGCTCCCTCCGGGGGTATTTCACCCCTCCACTTT.

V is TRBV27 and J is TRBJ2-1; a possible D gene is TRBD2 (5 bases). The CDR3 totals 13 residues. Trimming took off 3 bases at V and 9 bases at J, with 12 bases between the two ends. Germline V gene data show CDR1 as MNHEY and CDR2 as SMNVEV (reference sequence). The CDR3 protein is CASSFRPSREQFF. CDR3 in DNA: TGTGCCAGCAGTTTTAGACCTAGCCGTGAGCAGTTCTTC.